The 27 T cell receptor beta chains below were found in one sample sequenced in a study of beta chain features in type 1 diabetes. Their antigens are not known. Investigators reverse transcribed all isolated RNA, so they sequenced expressed TCRB transcripts. The assay was immunoSEQ multiplex PCR, and TCRdb's table has in-frame clones only and misses some. The table records roughly 730,000 clones, 10% to 15% of them present only once. Points from the study as a whole: Shortening that was moderate but significant affected the TCRB CDR3s of Type 1 diabetes patients in all four CD4+ subsets.

Sequenced sample: naive CD4+ T cells from blood. These receptors all stem from a young man with type 1 diabetes.

This clone was seen a handful of times. This sample includes further DNA sequences coding for the same CDR3. The V and J genes are TRBV4-1 and TRBJ1-4, with TRBD1 matching 7 bases. Germline V lookup: CDR1 MGHRA, CDR2 YSYEKL. V trimming: 1 base; J trimming: 7 bases; junction bases outside the gene matches: 3. The CDR3 totals 14 residues. The CDR3 sequence is CASSQGQGGEKLFF. The DNA for the CDR3 is TGCGCCAGCAGCCAAGGGCAGGGGGGTGAAAAACTGTTTTTT.

This clone was seen only a few times. This chain joins TRBV10-3 and TRBJ1-2; D gene uncertain. There are 12 residues in the CDR3. The V gene's germline CDR1 is ENHRY and CDR2 SYGVKD. With 3 bases removed from V and 7 bases from J, the gap between germline ends came to 9 bases. This CDR3 is CAISEHGLGYTF. For the CDR3, the DNA is TGTGCCATCAGTGAACATGGGCTTGGCTACACCTTC.

This clone was seen a few times. The chain uses TRBV2 and TRBJ1-1; TRBD1 matches at 9 bases. The germline CDR1 and CDR2 sequences are SNHLY and FYNNEI. The CDR3 runs to 14 residues. Germline trimming cut 4 bases from V and 6 bases from J; bases unmatched to any gene: 6. CDR3 nucleotide sequence: TGTGCCAGCAGTGGAAGGGACAGGGTTGCTGAAGCTTTCTTT. This codes for CASSGRDRVAEAFF.

The J gene is TRBJ2-2, the V gene TRBV29-1; tentative D call: TRBD2 (5 bases). V lost 2 bases and J lost 4, with 14 bases in between. The CDR3 is made up of 15 amino acids. Germline loops: CDR1 SQVTM, CDR2 ANQGSEA. CDR3 loop: CSVESTSEGTGELFF. The CDR3 DNA reads as TGCAGCGTTGAATCTACAAGCGAGGGCACCGGGGAGCTGTTTTTT.

CDR3 in amino acids: CASSSGADTQYF. The CDR3 region has the DNA TGTGCCAGCAGTTCCGGGGCAGATACGCAGTATTTT. V usage is TRBV27 and J usage is TRBJ2-3; a weak D match, TRBD2 (5 bases). The CDR3 contains 12 residues. Trimming pared 4 bases from V and 4 bases from J, leaving 6 bases between. Germline CDR1 MNHEY, CDR2 SMNVEV (reference sequence).

The chain has TRBV11-2 and TRBJ1-2; D not resolved. The V and J ends lost 0 bases and 5 bases respectively, with 16 bases between them. The CDR3 totals 16 residues. The V gene's germline CDR1 is SGHAT and CDR2 FQNNGV. CDR3 loop: CASSLDSTASRYGYTF. The CDR3 DNA is TGTGCCAGCAGCTTAGATAGCACAGCCTCTCGGTATGGCTACACCTTC.

This chain joins TRBV5-1 and TRBJ2-5; 13 nucleotides align to TRBD2. The CDR3 is 16 residues long. Looked up from germline, CDR1 is SGHRS and CDR2 is YFSETQ. The J segment lost 2 bases and the V segment lost 5 bases, leaving 6 bases of the junction unmatched. CDR3 sequence (DNA): TGCGCCAGCAGAACCGGGACTAGCGGGGAGCAAGAGACCCAGTACTTC. Translating it yields CASRTGTSGEQETQYF.

In its sample, this clone was seen a few times. J is TRBJ2-1 and V is TRBV14, with D possibly being TRBD2 (6 bases). Germline V lookup: CDR1 SGHDN, CDR2 FVKESK. The CDR3 totals 15 residues. V lost 3 bases to trimming and J lost 3 bases, with 12 bases between them. The CDR3 here is CASSHSGPFYNEQFF. The CDR3 DNA reads TGTGCCAGCAGCCACAGCGGGCCCTTCTACAATGAGCAGTTCTTC.

The chain carries TRBV30 and TRBJ2-5; D gene uncertain. The CDR3 sequence is 13 residues long. Trimming took off 0 bases at V and 3 bases at J, with 8 bases between the two ends. Germline V gene sequence: CDR1 GTSNPN, CDR2 SVGIG (reference sequence). Here the CDR3 reads CAWSVQAKETQYF. The CDR3 DNA is TGTGCCTGGAGTGTCCAGGCCAAAGAGACCCAGTACTTC. Variable domain in full (rest from reference TRBV30 and TRBJ2-5): SQTIHQWPATLVQPVGSPLSLECTVEGTSNPNLYWYRQAAGRGLQLLFYSVGIGQISSEVPQNLSASRPQDRQFILSSKKLLLSDSGFYLCAWSVQAKETQYFGPGTRLLVL.

This chain links TRBV30 with TRBJ1-1; D is unclear. Germline lookup yields CDR1 GTSNPN and CDR2 SVGIG (reference sequence). The CDR3 is made up of 17 amino acids. Trimming pared 2 bases from V and 0 bases from J, leaving 19 bases between. CDR3 amino acids: CAWSSGSRAAMNTEAFF. CDR3 coding DNA: TGTGCCTGGAGTTCGGGGTCCCGGGCCGCTATGAACACTGAAGCTTTCTTT. The full variable domain, in which reference TRBV30 and TRBJ1-1 provide the parts outside the CDR3, is SQTIHQWPATLVQPVGSPLSLECTVEGTSNPNLYWYRQAAGRGLQLLFYSVGIGQISSEVPQNLSASRPQDRQFILSSKKLLLSDSGFYLCAWSSGSRAAMNTEAFFGQGTRLTVV.

This clone was seen only once. V gene TRBV15 combines with J gene TRBJ1-3; D remains ambiguous. V lost 0 bases to trimming and J lost 0 bases, with 6 bases between them. Germline CDR1 reads LNHNV; CDR2 reads YYDKDF (reference sequence). The CDR3 is 15 residues long. This chain's CDR3 is CATSRDVGSGNTIYF. CDR3 nucleotides: TGTGCCACCAGCAGAGATGTAGGCTCTGGAAACACCATATATTTT.

This clone was seen a handful of times. The chain recombines TRBV6-4 with TRBJ2-1; tentatively, D is TRBD2 (5 bases). The ends were cut back, 2 bases at V and 4 bases at J, with 9 bases in the middle. CDR3 length equals 14 residues. Germline V gene data show CDR1 as MRHNA and CDR2 as SNTAGT. CDR3: CASSDRAGYNEQFF. CDR3 in DNA: TGTGCCAGCAGTGACCGGGCGGGTTACAATGAGCAGTTCTTC.

V and J are TRBV6-1 and TRBJ1-1, with TRBD1 identical over 10 bases. Germline V gives CDR1 MNHNS, CDR2 SASEGT. This CDR3 has 15 amino acids. After removal of 8 bases from V and 8 bases from J, the junction contained 14 bases not matched to a gene. CDR3 DNA: TGTGCCAGCCAGGAAAGTTGGGACAGGGGAAACGAAGCTTTCTTT. Translating it yields CASQESWDRGNEAFF.

This clone was found a few times. This chain connects TRBV7-2 to TRBJ2-3; D may be TRBD2 (7 bases). The CDR3 contains 14 residues. Germline values: CDR1 SGHTA, CDR2 FQGNSA. V shed 5 bases and J shed 4 bases, with 13 bases lying between them. The CDR3 nucleotides read TGTGCCAGCAGCCCGGGGGGCGGCCCAGATACGCAGTATTTT. This encodes CASSPGGGPDTQYF.

V usage is TRBV28 and J usage is TRBJ1-2, with 9 bases lining up with TRBD1. The junction had 5 bases not matched to a gene; V was cut back by 8 bases and J by 1 base. CDR1 MDHEN and CDR2 SYDVKM come from the germline V gene. CDR3 length: 14 residues. The CDR3 sequence: CASSGQGFNYGYTF. In nucleotides, the CDR3 is TGTGCCAGCTCAGGACAGGGGTTTAACTATGGCTACACCTTC.

This chain joins TRBV19 and TRBJ2-5; D remains unclear. Germline V lookup: CDR1 LNHDA, CDR2 SQIVND (reference sequence). V lost 6 bases and J 5 bases, leaving 10 bases between the germline ends. This CDR3 has 12 residues. As DNA, the CDR3 is TGTGCCAGTAGCGGGCCTAGGGAGACCCAGTACTTC. Amino acids: CASSGPRETQYF. The full variable domain, rest sourced from reference TRBV19 and TRBJ2-5, is DGGITQSPKYLFRKEGQNVTLSCEQNLNHDAMYWYRQDPGQGLRLIYYSQIVNDFQKGDIAEGYSVSREKKESFPLTVTSAQKNPTAFYLCASSGPRETQYFGPGTRLLVL.

This clone has a handful of counts. CDR3 protein: CASSLMTDTYEQYF. DNA for the CDR3: TGTGCCAGCTCACTAATGACGGACACCTACGAGCAGTACTTC. The genes are TRBV18 and TRBJ2-7; weak D call: TRBD1 (5 bases). CDR3 length: 14 residues. Trimming took off 4 bases at V and 2 bases at J, with 12 bases between the two ends. The germline V gene encodes CDR1 KGHSH and CDR2 LQKENI.

The chain recombines TRBV30 with TRBJ1-1; perhaps TRBD1 as D (5 bases). Germline-derived CDR1 and CDR2 are GTSNPN and SVGIG (reference sequence). The CDR3 spans 18 residues. Trimming cost V 3 bases and J 1 base, with 24 bases left between them. The CDR3 is CAWRLIGTWGSPNTEAFF. The CDR3 region has the DNA TGTGCCTGGAGGTTAATAGGGACGTGGGGTTCCCCGAACACTGAAGCTTTCTTT.

The chain joins TRBV28 to TRBJ2-7; TRBD1 agrees at 7 bases. Losses at the gene ends were 5 bases for V and 9 bases for J; bases not matched to a gene: 22. The CDR3 has 17 residues. CDR1 and CDR2 from the germline V gene are MDHEN and SYDVKM. The CDR3 sequence is CASSPGTALRAVLGQYF. CDR3 in DNA: TGTGCCAGCAGTCCGGGGACAGCTCTACGAGCAGTTTTAGGGCAGTACTTC.

V is TRBV5-1 and J is TRBJ2-5, with D unclear. CDR3 size: 14 residues. The germline V gene has CDR1 SGHRS and CDR2 YFSETQ. V was trimmed by 6 bases and J by 1 base, leaving 13 bases between them. CDR3 sequence (DNA): TGCGCCAGCACGCTTTTCGAAGGCCAAGAGACCCAGTACTTC. Protein sequence: CASTLFEGQETQYF.

The chain couples TRBV4-1 to TRBJ2-5, with unresolved D. The CDR3 has 13 amino acids. CDR1 is MGHRA, CDR2 YSYEKL, per germline. V gave up 1 base and J gave up 4 bases, with 7 bases separating them. Here the CDR3 reads CASSQVSGETQYF. The CDR3 nucleotides read TGCGCCAGCAGCCAAGTCTCTGGAGAGACCCAGTACTTC.

The chain is built from TRBV14 and TRBJ2-7; no clear D. V was cut by 4 bases and J by 2 bases, with 6 bases left in between. CDR3 length equals 12 residues. Germline assignment: CDR1 SGHDN and CDR2 FVKESK. CDR3 nucleotides: TGTGCCAGCAGCCGCCTTCCCTACGAGCAGTACTTC. This codes for CASSRLPYEQYF.

This clone was seen more than once but under ten times. J is TRBJ2-2 and V is TRBV7-2; D is perhaps TRBD1 (7 bases). The CDR3 runs to 16 residues. V lost 5 bases, J lost 4 bases, and 17 bases lay in between. The germline CDR1 and CDR2 sequences are SGHTA and FQGNSA. The CDR3 coding sequence is TGTGCCAGCAGCCCAGGGGGAGGAAGGGCCACCGGGGAGCTGTTTTTT. It encodes CASSPGGGRATGELFF.

The sample holds a few counts of this clone. V usage is TRBV9 and J usage is TRBJ2-1; 9 bases are shared with TRBD1. The CDR3 sequence is 15 residues long. Germline loops: CDR1 SGDLS, CDR2 YYNGEE. The ends lost 0 bases at V and 7 bases at J; junction bases unmatched: 5. The DNA of the CDR3 is TGTGCCAGCAGCGTAGTGGGACAGGGAATGAATGAGCAGTTCTTC. It yields the protein CASSVVGQGMNEQFF.

The chain employs TRBV5-4 and TRBJ2-5; the D gene is possibly TRBD1 (6 bases). The V gene's germline CDR1 is SGHNT and CDR2 YYREEE (reference sequence). CDR3 length equals 14 residues. The ends were cut back, 4 bases at V and 3 bases at J, with 13 bases in the middle. CDR3 nucleotides: TGTGCCAGCAGCGAGCAGGACAGCAAAGAGACCCAGTACTTC. Translation: CASSEQDSKETQYF.

The V call is TRBV7-9, the J call TRBJ1-5, with TRBD1 as a possible D gene (5 bases). CDR3 length: 14 residues. Germline assignment: CDR1 SEHNR and CDR2 FQNEAQ (reference sequence). Deletions cut 3 bases from V and 7 bases from J, with 13 bases between. The CDR3 nucleotides are TGTGCCAGCAGCTTTAAGTCAGGGTACCAGCCCCAGCATTTT. As protein: CASSFKSGYQPQHF.

The CDR3 protein is CALRGRGRESGGYTF. CDR3 nucleotides: TGTGCCCTGAGGGGTCGCGGCAGGGAGTCTGGGGGCTACACCTTC. The rearrangement joins TRBV30 to TRBJ1-2, with a weak D call TRBD1 (5 bases). The germline gives CDR1 GTSNPN, CDR2 SVGIG (reference sequence). Trimming removed 8 bases at V and 8 bases at J, with 27 bases between. CDR3 size: 15 residues.